A selection of T cell receptor beta chains follows, all from one sample in a study of shared clonotypes between healthy human individuals. Method: immunoSEQ multiplex PCR; TCRdb's copy keeps in-frame clones and lacks some. The sample has 2 million or so clones, around 96% seen once. Sequencing was performed on naive CD8+ T cells sorted from blood. Receptors originate from a young man in good health. Both conserved end residues are part of each CDR3. A D gene is named only where the DNA matches it firmly. Some rows have no size entry. The others give once, few or many, or a class for an expanded clone.

j_call,d_call,clone_size,v_call,cdr3_aa,cdr3_nt
TRBJ1-1,TRBD1,NA,TRBV5-1,CASSLQDREEYPEAFF,TGCGCCAGCAGCTTGCAGGACAGGGAAGAATATCCTGAAGCTTTCTTT
TRBJ2-2,TRBD1,NA,TRBV6-1,CASRRRDRASGELFF,TGTGCCAGCAGGAGAAGGGACAGGGCTTCCGGGGAGCTGTTTTTT
TRBJ2-3,NA,NA,TRBV29-1,CSVDDSTDTQYF,TGCAGCGTTGATGACAGCACAGATACGCAGTATTTT
TRBJ2-7,NA,NA,TRBV7-9,CASSLAGGMNYEQYF,TGTGCCAGCAGCTTAGCCGGGGGCATGAACTACGAGCAGTACTTC
TRBJ1-6,NA,NA,TRBV6-1,CASSQFRGMDSPLHF,TGTGCCAGCAGTCAATTCAGGGGTATGGATTCACCCCTCCACTTT
TRBJ2-7,NA,NA,TRBV4-1,CASSQDARVDYEQYF,TGCGCCAGCAGCCAAGATGCCAGGGTCGACTACGAGCAGTACTTC
TRBJ2-7,TRBD1,NA,TRBV4-3,CASSPGTGSYEQYF,TGCGCCAGTAGCCCAGGGACAGGTTCCTACGAGCAGTACTTC
TRBJ2-7,NA,NA,TRBV2,CASSDLTSETGPSYEQYF,TGTGCCAGCAGTGATTTGACCAGCGAGACAGGTCCTTCCTACGAGCAGTACTTC
TRBJ2-7,NA,NA,TRBV6-6,CASSYGGQLYEQYF,TGTGCCAGCAGTTACGGGGGACAACTCTACGAGCAGTACTTC
TRBJ1-1,NA,few,TRBV6-5,CASSDTNTEAFF,TGTGCCAGCAGCGATACGAACACTGAAGCTTTCTTT
TRBJ2-3,NA,once,TRBV29-1,CSVAIPVTDTQYF,TGCAGCGTTGCAATCCCCGTAACAGATACGCAGTATTTT
TRBJ2-1,TRBD2,NA,TRBV5-6,CASSYGTSGSYNEQFF,TGTGCCAGCAGCTACGGGACTAGCGGGAGCTACAATGAGCAGTTCTTC
TRBJ2-5,NA,NA,TRBV5-8,CASSLGGASRETQYF,TGTGCCAGCAGCTTGGGGGGGGCGTCTCGAGAGACCCAGTACTTC
TRBJ2-1,TRBD2,NA,TRBV6-6,CASSPTSEANEQFF,TGTGCCAGCAGTCCAACTAGCGAGGCCAATGAGCAGTTCTTC
TRBJ1-2,NA,once,TRBV19,CASTQGNYGYTF,TGTGCCAGTACGCAGGGTAACTATGGCTACACCTTC
TRBJ2-1,NA,NA,TRBV6-1,CASSGPMGIPYNEQFF,TGTGCCAGCAGTGGACCGATGGGGATACCGTACAATGAGCAGTTCTTC
TRBJ2-7,NA,NA,TRBV30,CAWRGRAGEQYF,TGTGCCTGGAGAGGCAGGGCCGGCGAGCAGTACTTC
TRBJ2-2,NA,NA,TRBV5-6,CASSTAVMGELFF,TGTGCCAGCAGCACTGCGGTTATGGGGGAGCTGTTTTTT
TRBJ2-1,NA,once,TRBV5-6,CASSLLPGANEQFF,TGTGCCAGCAGCTTGTTACCGGGGGCAAATGAGCAGTTCTTC
TRBJ1-2,TRBD1,once,TRBV5-1,CASSSPGQGYYGYTF,TGCGCCAGCAGCTCACCGGGACAGGGGTACTATGGCTACACCTTC
TRBJ2-2,NA,NA,TRBV13,CASSRAGRNTGELFF,TGTGCCAGCAGCCGCGCAGGGCGGAACACCGGGGAGCTGTTTTTT
TRBJ2-7,NA,NA,TRBV14,CASSLALGGEQYF,TGTGCCAGCAGCCTCGCTCTGGGCGGCGAGCAGTACTTC
TRBJ2-4,NA,once,TRBV27,CASSQTGLAKNIQYF,TGTGCCAGCAGTCAGACAGGTTTGGCCAAAAACATTCAGTACTTC
TRBJ2-7,TRBD1,NA,TRBV11-2,CASSFLTGGDFYEQYF,TGTGCCAGCAGCTTCCTCACAGGGGGCGACTTCTACGAGCAGTACTTC
TRBJ1-1,NA,NA,TRBV6-5,CASSYFSGEATEAFF,TGTGCCAGCAGTTACTTTTCAGGGGAGGCCACTGAAGCTTTCTTT
TRBJ2-2,TRBD1,NA,TRBV29-1,CSVNRGTGELFF,TGCAGCGTAAACAGGGGTACCGGGGAGCTGTTTTTT
TRBJ2-2,NA,once,TRBV4-3,CASSQDPPGAGELFF,TGCGCCAGCAGCCAAGATCCTCCCGGGGCCGGGGAGCTGTTTTTT
TRBJ1-2,TRBD1,NA,TRBV19,CASSIFFRDREDYGYTF,TGTGCCAGTAGTATATTCTTCCGGGACAGGGAAGACTATGGCTACACCTTC
TRBJ2-5,NA,NA,TRBV18,CASSPDSFGLETQYF,TGTGCCAGCTCACCGGACAGTTTTGGGCTAGAGACCCAGTACTTC
TRBJ1-1,NA,NA,TRBV27,CASSLRGIVGYTEAFF,TGTGCCAGCAGTTTACGGGGGATAGTGGGGTACACTGAAGCTTTCTTT
TRBJ2-3,NA,NA,TRBV2,CASSEAIGGLTDTQYF,TGTGCCAGCAGTGAAGCGATCGGGGGTTTGACAGATACGCAGTATTTT
TRBJ2-7,NA,NA,TRBV27,CASSLYGVSYEQYF,TGTGCCAGCAGTTTATACGGGGTCTCCTACGAGCAGTACTTC
TRBJ1-2,NA,NA,TRBV11-2,CASSLRGEGLYGYTF,TGTGCCAGCAGCTTACGGGGGGAAGGGCTCTATGGCTACACCTTC
TRBJ1-2,NA,NA,TRBV19,CASTQGWGYTF,TGTGCCAGTACCCAAGGGTGGGGCTACACCTTC
TRBJ2-7,TRBD1,NA,TRBV4-1,CASSPQGNSYEQYF,TGCGCCAGCAGCCCACAGGGGAACTCCTACGAGCAGTACTTC
TRBJ1-5,NA,NA,TRBV6-1,CASTQLGNQPQHF,TGTGCCAGCACCCAGTTGGGCAATCAGCCCCAGCATTTT
TRBJ1-6,NA,NA,TRBV6-1,CASSDTSPLHF,TGTGCCAGCAGTGATACGTCACCCCTCCACTTT
TRBJ2-1,NA,NA,TRBV7-9,CASSLGFLGASYNEQFF,TGTGCCAGCAGCTTAGGGTTCTTGGGGGCCTCCTACAATGAGCAGTTCTTC
TRBJ1-3,NA,NA,TRBV9,CASSVVQRPFSGNTIYF,TGTGCCAGCAGCGTAGTTCAGAGACCTTTCTCTGGAAACACCATATATTTT
TRBJ1-1,NA,NA,TRBV19,CASRSAGAGTEAFF,TGTGCCAGTAGGTCGGCGGGGGCCGGCACTGAAGCTTTCTTT
TRBJ1-3,NA,NA,TRBV6-5,CASSPTLTGNTIYF,TGTGCCAGCAGCCCGACACTAACTGGCAACACCATATATTTT
TRBJ1-2,NA,NA,TRBV9,CASSVAVQDASDAVLGGYTF,TGTGCCAGCAGCGTAGCAGTCCAGGACGCCTCTGATGCGGTCCTAGGGGGCTACACCTTC
TRBJ1-2,NA,once,TRBV19,CATHNLGPANYGYTF,TGTGCCACCCACAACCTGGGACCGGCCAACTATGGCTACACCTTC
TRBJ1-4,TRBD1,NA,TRBV2,CASSETGTDNEKLFF,TGTGCCAGCAGTGAAACCGGGACAGATAATGAAAAACTGTTTTTT
TRBJ2-5,NA,NA,TRBV4-1,CASSQEGGRQETQYF,TGCGCCAGCAGCCAAGAGGGAGGACGTCAAGAGACCCAGTACTTC
TRBJ2-7,NA,NA,TRBV7-8,CASSSPTGLGSYEQYF,TGTGCCAGCAGCTCGCCGACGGGACTGGGCTCCTACGAGCAGTACTTC
TRBJ1-5,TRBD1,NA,TRBV4-1,CASSRGGLEPQHF,TGCGCCAGCAGCCGAGGGGGCTTGGAGCCCCAGCATTTT
TRBJ2-1,NA,NA,TRBV11-2,CASSPGSGYNEQFF,TGTGCCAGCAGCCCCGGGTCCGGCTACAATGAGCAGTTCTTC
TRBJ2-1,NA,NA,TRBV9,CASSVEGVGDNEQFF,TGTGCCAGCAGCGTAGAAGGGGTGGGGGATAATGAGCAGTTCTTC